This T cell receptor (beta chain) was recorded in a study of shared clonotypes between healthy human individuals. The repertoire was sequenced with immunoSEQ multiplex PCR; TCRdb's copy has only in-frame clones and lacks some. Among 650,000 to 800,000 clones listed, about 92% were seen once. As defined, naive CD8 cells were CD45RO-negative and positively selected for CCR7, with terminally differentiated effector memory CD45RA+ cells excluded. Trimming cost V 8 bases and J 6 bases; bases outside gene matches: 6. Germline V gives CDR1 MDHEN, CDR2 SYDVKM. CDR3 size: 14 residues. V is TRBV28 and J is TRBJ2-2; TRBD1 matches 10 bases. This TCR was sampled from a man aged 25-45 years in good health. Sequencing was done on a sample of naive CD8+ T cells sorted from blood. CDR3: CASDRDRGSGELFF. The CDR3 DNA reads TGTGCCAGCGATCGGGACAGGGGTTCCGGGGAGCTGTTTTTT. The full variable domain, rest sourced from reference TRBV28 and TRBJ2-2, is DVKVTQSSRYLVKRTGEKVFLECVQDMDHENMFWYRQDPGLGLRLIYFSYDVKMKEKGDIPEGYSVSREKKERFSLILESASTNQTSMYLCASDRDRGSGELFFGEGSRLTVL.